The 6 T cell receptor beta chains listed next were all sequenced from one sample in a study of cytomegalovirus exposure and HLA in healthy donors. The PCR made use of 60 Vbeta and 13 Jbeta primers. Method: immunoSEQ multiplex PCR; TCRdb's copy keeps in-frame clones and lacks some. The sample shows under 200,000 clones, around three quarters of them seen only once. The sample consisted of PBMCs. The receptor source for this set is a woman between 25 and 40 years old in good health and CMV-seropositive.

The CDR3 here is CASSLPGTDTQYF. For the CDR3, the DNA is TGTGCCAGCAGCTTACCAGGGACAGATACGCAGTATTTT. V gene TRBV7-6 combines with J gene TRBJ2-3; tentative D call: TRBD1 (5 bases). The CDR3 extends over 13 amino acids. Looked up from germline, CDR1 is SGHVS and CDR2 is FNYEAQ. Trimming shortened V by 2 bases and J by 3 bases, and 6 bases separated the two germline ends.

The count of this clone is one. The chain employs TRBV30 and TRBJ1-5; D remains ambiguous. V was cut by 4 bases and J by 7 bases, with 14 bases left in between. The germline gives CDR1 GTSNPN, CDR2 SVGIG (reference sequence). The CDR3 runs to 13 residues. The CDR3 here is CAWNKDSGQPQHF. Here the CDR3 DNA reads TGTGCCTGGAATAAGGATTCGGGACAGCCCCAGCATTTT.

The CDR3 sequence is CASSFNRGSNTEAFF. The DNA for the CDR3 is TGTGCCAGCAGCTTTAACAGGGGATCGAACACTGAAGCTTTCTTT. The J gene is TRBJ1-1, the V gene TRBV5-4; 7 positions match TRBD1. From germline, CDR1 is SGHNT and CDR2 YYREEE (reference sequence). The CDR3 totals 15 residues. With 2 bases clipped from V and 1 base from J, the junction kept 5 bases outside the gene matches.

This chain connects TRBV7-9 to TRBJ1-3, with D unclear. The V gene lost 11 bases and the J gene lost 0 bases, with 11 bases spanning the gap. The germline V gene has CDR1 SEHNR and CDR2 FQNEAQ (reference sequence). This CDR3 is built from 13 residues. CDR3 sequence reads: CAFRSLSGNTIYF. CDR3 bases: TGTGCCTTTAGATCTCTCTCTGGAAACACCATATATTTT. The full variable domain, in which reference TRBV7-9 and TRBJ1-3 provide the parts outside the CDR3, is DTGVSQNPRHKITKRGQNVTFRCDPISEHNRLYWYRQTLGQGPEFLTYFQNEAQLEKSRLLSDRFSAERPKGSFSTLEIQRTEQGDSAMYLCAFRSLSGNTIYFGEGSWLTVV.

V usage is TRBV5-1 and J usage is TRBJ2-5, with 7 nucleotides matching TRBD2. V gave up 1 base and J gave up 3 bases; unmatched junction bases: 3. From germline, CDR1 is SGHRS and CDR2 YFSETQ. The length of the CDR3 is 14 residues. The CDR3 sequence: CASSLFAGEETQYF. The CDR3 nucleotides are TGCGCCAGCAGCTTGTTCGCGGGGGAAGAGACCCAGTACTTC.

This clone was detected only a few times. This likely stems from a read error, as it lies one base from a far larger clone. The chain has TRBV7-9 and TRBJ2-1, with TRBD2 matching 7 bases. Germline V gene data show CDR1 as SEHNR and CDR2 as FQNEAQ (reference sequence). The CDR3 runs 16 residues. CDR3 nucleotide sequence: TGTTCCAGCAGCTTGGGAAGCGGGATCTCCTACAATGAGCAGTTCTTC. It codes for CSSSLGSGISYNEQFF.